This entry lists 24 T cell receptor beta chains sequenced from one sample in a study of identical twins. Each CDR3 protein gets one entry after TCRdb re-called the 5' RACE reads with MiXCR. The sample gives hundreds of thousands of distinct CDR3 sequences, around 7.4% of which show up once; about 1.5% is in the top ten. The same sample was also used in a study of yellow fever vaccine responses in identical twins.

Sequenced sample: PBMCs. The receptors originated from a woman younger than 30 in good health.

This clonotype has a count of ten or more. This sequence joins TRBV2 and TRBJ2-5; TRBD2 matches 12 bases. This CDR3 has 15 amino acids. Losses at the gene ends were 6 bases for V and 1 base for J; bases not matched to a gene: 3. From germline, CDR1 is SNHLY and CDR2 FYNNEI. The CDR3 DNA reads as TGTGCCAGCAGACCGACTAGCGGGGGCCAAGAGACCCAGTACTTC. Its translation: CASRPTSGGQETQYF.

This clonotype was seen repeatedly, ten times or more. The CDR3 protein is CASTPGTGKGTDTQYF. The CDR3 DNA reads as TGCGCCAGCACACCCGGGACAGGGAAAGGCACAGATACGCAGTATTTT. J is TRBJ2-3 and V is TRBV4-1; 9 positions agree with TRBD1. V lost 7 bases to trimming and J lost 1 base; unmatched junction nucleotides: 9. This CDR3 contains 16 residues. The germline gives CDR1 MGHRA, CDR2 YSYEKL.

In its sample, this clonotype was seen a few times. V gene TRBV4-2 combines with J gene TRBJ2-4, with 8 bases lining up with TRBD2. In germline, CDR1 is LGHNA, CDR2 YNFKEQ. J lost 3 bases, V lost 4 bases, and 2 bases had no gene match. The CDR3 totals 14 residues. CDR3 residues: CASSPREGKNIQYF. CDR3 sequence (DNA): TGTGCCAGCAGCCCCCGGGAGGGCAAAAACATTCAGTACTTC.

This clonotype was detected ten times or more. The gene calls are TRBV12-3 or TRBV12-4 and TRBJ1-4; the match to TRBD1 covers 7 bases. V gave up 5 bases and J gave up 1 base; unmatched junction bases: 4. CDR3 length equals 15 residues. The CDR3 DNA reads TGTGCCAGCAGTCCCCGGGACAGAACTAATGAAAAACTGTTTTTT. Translating it yields CASSPRDRTNEKLFF.

This chain uses TRBV12-3 or TRBV12-4 with TRBJ1-4; a weak D match, TRBD1 (5 bases). Trimming pared 2 bases from V and 7 bases from J, leaving 20 bases between. The CDR3 is 17 amino acids. DNA of the CDR3: TGTGCCAGCAGTTTAAGGGGAATCCTGGAGCCCGGTGAAAAACTGTTTTTT. Amino acids: CASSLRGILEPGEKLFF.

This clonotype was detected only a few times. The chain links TRBV20-1 to TRBJ2-5; D is undetermined. Germline CDR1 is DFQATT and CDR2 is SNEGSKA (reference sequence). Deletions cut 6 bases from V and 0 bases from J, with 20 bases between. The CDR3 has 16 residues. The CDR3 loop reads CSAPEAATIHQETQYF. In DNA form, the CDR3 reads TGCAGTGCCCCCGAGGCGGCGACGATCCACCAAGAGACCCAGTACTTC.

This clonotype was recorded many times. J is TRBJ2-1 and V is TRBV6-5; TRBD2 is a possible D gene (6 bases). Trimming left V 0 bases short and J 8 bases short, with 17 bases between. Germline V gene sequence: CDR1 MNHEY, CDR2 SVGAGI. This CDR3 has 16 amino acids. The CDR3, as DNA: TGTGCCAGCAGTTACTCCTTCGTCGAGGGAGGCTATGAGCAGTTCTTC. As protein: CASSYSFVEGGYEQFF.

The J gene is TRBJ2-1, the V gene TRBV28, with D unclear. This CDR3 has 13 amino acids. Between the trimmed V and J ends, which lost 5 bases and 9 bases, there was a span of 14 bases. CDR1 MDHEN and CDR2 SYDVKM come from the germline V gene. The CDR3 spells CASSPGLLGEQFF. CDR3 bases: TGTGCCAGCAGTCCCGGTCTGTTGGGTGAGCAGTTCTTC. The complete variable domain, with remaining parts taken from reference TRBV28 and TRBJ2-1, reads DVKVTQSSRYLVKRTGEKVFLECVQDMDHENMFWYRQDPGLGLRLIYFSYDVKMKEKGDIPEGYSVSREKKERFSLILESASTNQTSMYLCASSPGLLGEQFFGPGTRLTVL.

This clonotype was recorded a few times. The chain joins TRBV20-1 to TRBJ2-1; 8 bases are shared with TRBD2. Trimming took 7 bases from V and 1 from J; bases not matched to a gene: 6. The CDR3 is 14 amino acids. Per the germline V gene, CDR1 is DFQATT and CDR2 is SNEGSKA (reference sequence). The CDR3 here is CSERSSGSYNEQFF. In DNA, the CDR3 is TGCAGTGAAAGATCTAGCGGGTCCTACAATGAGCAGTTCTTC.

This clonotype was detected only a few times. V and J are TRBV11-2 and TRBJ2-2; D gene unclear. Germline V gene lookup returns CDR1 SGHAT and CDR2 FQNNGV. The V end lost 5 bases, the J end lost 7 bases, and 5 bases lay between the germline ends. CDR3 size: 11 residues. The CDR3 here is CASSAFGELFF. CDR3 coding DNA: TGTGCCAGCAGCGCCTTCGGGGAGCTGTTTTTT.

This clonotype was recorded many times. V gene TRBV9 combines with J gene TRBJ2-3; 10 bases match TRBD2. Germline CDR1 reads SGDLS; CDR2 reads YYNGEE. CDR3 length: 16 residues. Trimming removed 3 bases from V and 1 base from J; junction bases left unmatched: 5. For the CDR3, the DNA is TGTGCCAGCAGCGGGCTTCTAGCGGGAGGCACAGATACGCAGTATTTT. This gives the protein CASSGLLAGGTDTQYF.

This clonotype was counted many times. CDR3 loop: CASSPHNGGSYEQYF. CDR3 DNA: TGTGCCAGCAGTCCCCATAACGGTGGGTCCTACGAGCAGTACTTC. The rearrangement links TRBV6-1 to TRBJ2-7; unclear D gene. V gave up 5 bases and J gave up 1 base, with 15 bases separating them. This CDR3 spans 15 amino acids. The germline V gene has CDR1 MNHNS and CDR2 SASEGT.

This clonotype was counted many times. The chain joins TRBV12-3 or TRBV12-4 to TRBJ1-1; 8 bases are shared with TRBD1. The CDR3 consists of 13 residues. V lost 6 bases and J lost 5; bases outside the gene matches: 5. The CDR3 sequence is CASSRQGKTEAFF. Here the CDR3 DNA reads TGTGCCAGCAGCCGACAGGGGAAGACTGAAGCTTTCTTT.

V gene TRBV9 combines with J gene TRBJ1-1; D uncertain. V was shortened by 4 bases and J by 10 bases, with 14 bases between the two germline ends. The CDR3 runs 12 residues. Germline CDR1 and CDR2: SGDLS and YYNGEE. The CDR3 spells CASSPQRVGAFF. The CDR3 DNA sequence: TGTGCCAGCAGCCCCCAGAGGGTTGGAGCTTTCTTT.

The V and J genes are TRBV7-9 and TRBJ1-4; D is unresolved. The germline V gene encodes CDR1 SEHNR and CDR2 FQNEAQ (reference sequence). V lost 5 bases to trimming and J lost 8 bases, with 18 bases between them. The CDR3 is 15 residues long. The CDR3 loop reads CASSPKGLIGEKLFF. In DNA, the CDR3 is TGTGCCAGCAGCCCCAAGGGCCTCATTGGGGAAAAACTGTTTTTT. Looking up the rest from reference TRBV7-9 and TRBJ1-4 gives the full variable domain: DTGVSQNPRHKITKRGQNVTFRCDPISEHNRLYWYRQTLGQGPEFLTYFQNEAQLEKSRLLSDRFSAERPKGSFSTLEIQRTEQGDSAMYLCASSPKGLIGEKLFFGSGTQLSVL.

This clonotype appeared a few times. The gene calls are TRBV7-9 and TRBJ2-3; D may correspond to TRBD1 or TRBD2 (5 bases each). From germline, CDR1 is SEHNR and CDR2 FQNEAQ (reference sequence). V shed 5 bases and J shed 8 bases, with 11 bases lying between them. The CDR3 contains 12 residues. Written as DNA, the CDR3 is TGTGCCAGCAGCCATGAGGGGAGTACGCAGTATTTT. This codes for CASSHEGSTQYF. The whole variable domain, filled in from reference TRBV7-9 and TRBJ2-3, reads DTGVSQNPRHKITKRGQNVTFRCDPISEHNRLYWYRQTLGQGPEFLTYFQNEAQLEKSRLLSDRFSAERPKGSFSTLEIQRTEQGDSAMYLCASSHEGSTQYFGPGTRLTVL.

This clonotype occurred a few times. The chain has TRBV4-1 and TRBJ2-5, with D maybe TRBD2 (5 bases). Deletions cut 3 bases from V and 5 bases from J, with 25 bases between. Germline V gene data show CDR1 as MGHRA and CDR2 as YSYEKL. This CDR3 contains 18 residues. This CDR3 reads CASSHREKTTLEGETQYF. The CDR3 DNA is TGCGCCAGCAGCCACCGCGAGAAGACTACACTTGAAGGGGAGACCCAGTACTTC.

This clonotype was seen repeatedly, ten times or more. The chain has TRBV5-1 and TRBJ2-2; TRBD2 matches at 9 bases. The V and J ends lost 4 bases and 1 base, in that order; junction bases with no gene match: 2. The CDR3 length is 15 residues. Germline V gives CDR1 SGHRS, CDR2 YFSETQ. CDR3: CASSPSGMNTGELFF. In DNA form, the CDR3 reads TGCGCCAGCAGCCCTAGCGGGATGAACACCGGGGAGCTGTTTTTT.

In this sample, this clonotype turned up many times. This chain joins TRBV7-9 and TRBJ1-1; 8 nucleotides agree with TRBD1. J lost 0 bases, V lost 8 bases, and 5 bases had no gene match. Germline V CDR1 and CDR2: SEHNR, FQNEAQ (reference sequence). The CDR3 spans 14 residues. As DNA, the CDR3 is TGTGCCAGCTTGGACAGGGACATGAACACTGAAGCTTTCTTT. The encoded protein is CASLDRDMNTEAFF.

This clonotype was seen repeatedly, ten times or more. The chain combines TRBV29-1 with TRBJ2-1; 12 bases align to TRBD2. From germline, CDR1 is SQVTM and CDR2 ANQGSEA. There are 16 residues in the CDR3. With 4 bases clipped from V and 6 bases from J, the junction kept 10 bases outside the gene matches. The CDR3 DNA is TGCAGCGTTGGGAGACTAGCGGGAGATCAGGGCAATGAGCAGTTCTTC. Residues: CSVGRLAGDQGNEQFF.

Many counts were recorded for this clonotype. The rearrangement links TRBV5-1 to TRBJ1-6; no definite D call. The germline V and J ends were trimmed by 0 bases and 9 bases, with 10 bases remaining between them. CDR3 size: 14 residues. The germline V gene has CDR1 SGHRS and CDR2 YFSETQ. The CDR3 spells CASSLGNRSSPLHF. As DNA, the CDR3 is TGCGCCAGCAGCTTGGGAAACCGAAGTTCACCCCTCCACTTT.

This chain joins TRBV20-1 and TRBJ1-1; D ambiguous. CDR3 size: 11 residues. CDR1 and CDR2 (germline): DFQATT, SNEGSKA (reference sequence). CDR3 in amino acids: CRTSANVEAFF. The CDR3 DNA follows: TGCAGGACATCGGCGAACGTTGAAGCTTTCTTT.

Only a few counts were recorded for this clonotype. The chain uses TRBV5-6 and TRBJ1-1; 9 positions match TRBD1. The trim removed 2 bases at V and 3 bases at J, leaving 2 bases unmatched. Germline V gene sequence: CDR1 SGHDT, CDR2 YYEEEE. The CDR3 loop spans 14 amino acids. CDR3 nucleotide sequence: TGTGCCAGCAGCTTCGGGGACAGGGACACTGAAGCTTTCTTT. It translates to CASSFGDRDTEAFF.

The chain is built from TRBV19 and TRBJ2-1; D is perhaps TRBD1 (6 bases). This CDR3 is built from 14 residues. V was shortened by 5 bases and J by 5 bases, with 13 bases between the two germline ends. Germline CDR1 and CDR2: LNHDA and SQIVND (reference sequence). CDR3 sequence reads: CASSSLRDNNEQFF. CDR3 coding DNA: TGTGCCAGTAGTTCACTACGGGACAACAATGAGCAGTTCTTC.